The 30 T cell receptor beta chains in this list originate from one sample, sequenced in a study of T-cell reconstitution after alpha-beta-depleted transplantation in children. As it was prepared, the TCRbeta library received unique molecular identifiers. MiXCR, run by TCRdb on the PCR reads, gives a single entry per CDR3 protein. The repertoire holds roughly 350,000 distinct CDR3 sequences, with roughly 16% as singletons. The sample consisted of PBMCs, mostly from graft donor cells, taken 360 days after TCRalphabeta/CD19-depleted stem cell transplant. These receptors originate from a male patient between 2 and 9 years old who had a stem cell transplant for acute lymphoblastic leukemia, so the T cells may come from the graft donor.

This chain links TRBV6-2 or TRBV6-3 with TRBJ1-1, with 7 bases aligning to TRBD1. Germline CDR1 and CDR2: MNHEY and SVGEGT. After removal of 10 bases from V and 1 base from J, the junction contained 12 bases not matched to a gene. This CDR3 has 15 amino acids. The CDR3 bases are TGTGCCATCAATCCTCCAGGGGGAGGGAACACTGAAGCTTTCTTT. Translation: CAINPPGGGNTEAFF.

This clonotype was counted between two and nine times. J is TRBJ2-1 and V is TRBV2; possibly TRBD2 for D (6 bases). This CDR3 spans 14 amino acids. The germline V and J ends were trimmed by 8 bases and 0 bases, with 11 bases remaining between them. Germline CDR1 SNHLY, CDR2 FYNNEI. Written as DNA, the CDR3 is TGTGCCAGCTGGGACTCTAGCTCCTACAATGAGCAGTTCTTC. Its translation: CASWDSSSYNEQFF.

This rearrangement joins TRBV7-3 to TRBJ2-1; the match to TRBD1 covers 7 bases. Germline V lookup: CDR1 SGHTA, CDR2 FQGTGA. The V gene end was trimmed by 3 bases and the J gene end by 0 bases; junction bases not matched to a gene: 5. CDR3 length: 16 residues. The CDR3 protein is CASSLTGTHSYNEQFF. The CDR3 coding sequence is TGTGCCAGCAGCTTGACAGGGACCCACTCCTACAATGAGCAGTTCTTC.

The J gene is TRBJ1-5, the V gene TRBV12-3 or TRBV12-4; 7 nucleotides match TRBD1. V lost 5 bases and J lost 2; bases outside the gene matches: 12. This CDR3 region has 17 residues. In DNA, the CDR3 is TGTGCCAGCAGTAAAACAGGGGACCCTAGCCGCAATCAGCCCCAGCATTTT. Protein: CASSKTGDPSRNQPQHF.

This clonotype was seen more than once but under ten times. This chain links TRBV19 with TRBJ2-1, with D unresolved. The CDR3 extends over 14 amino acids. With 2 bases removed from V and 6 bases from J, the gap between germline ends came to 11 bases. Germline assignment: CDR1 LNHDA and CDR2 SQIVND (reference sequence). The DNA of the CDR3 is TGTGCCAGTAGTATATCCCCCGTCGGCAATGAGCAGTTCTTC. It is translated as CASSISPVGNEQFF.

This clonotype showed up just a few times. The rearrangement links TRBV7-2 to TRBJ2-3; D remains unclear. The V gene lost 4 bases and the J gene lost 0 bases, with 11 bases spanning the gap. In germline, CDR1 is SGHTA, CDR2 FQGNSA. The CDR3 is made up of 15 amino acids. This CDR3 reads CASSSTAPSTDTQYF. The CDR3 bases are TGTGCCAGCAGCTCAACAGCACCTAGCACAGATACGCAGTATTTT.

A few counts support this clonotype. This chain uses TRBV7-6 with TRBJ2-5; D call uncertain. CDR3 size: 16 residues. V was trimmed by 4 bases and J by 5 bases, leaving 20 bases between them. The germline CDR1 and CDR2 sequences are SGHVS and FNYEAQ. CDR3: CASSSRPWNGWETQYF. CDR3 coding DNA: TGTGCCAGCAGCTCAAGGCCGTGGAATGGGTGGGAGACCCAGTACTTC. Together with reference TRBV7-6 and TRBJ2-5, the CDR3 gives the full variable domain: GAGVSQSPRYKVTKRGQDVALRCDPISGHVSLYWYRQALGQGPEFLTYFNYEAQQDKSGLPNDRFSAERPEGSISTLTIQRTEQRDSAMYRCASSSRPWNGWETQYFGPGTRLLVL.

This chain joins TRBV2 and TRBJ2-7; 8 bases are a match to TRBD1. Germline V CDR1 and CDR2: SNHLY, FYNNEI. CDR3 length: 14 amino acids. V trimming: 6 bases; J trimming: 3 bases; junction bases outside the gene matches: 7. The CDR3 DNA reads TGTGCCAGCAGGAAGACAGGGGCGATCTACGAGCAGTACTTC. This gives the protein CASRKTGAIYEQYF.

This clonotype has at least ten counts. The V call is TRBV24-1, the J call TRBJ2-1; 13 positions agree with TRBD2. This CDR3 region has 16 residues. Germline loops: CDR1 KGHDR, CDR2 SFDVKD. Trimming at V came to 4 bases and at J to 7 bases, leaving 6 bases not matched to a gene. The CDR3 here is CATSEYTSGRANEQFF. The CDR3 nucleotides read TGTGCCACCAGTGAGTATACTAGCGGGAGGGCGAATGAGCAGTTCTTC.

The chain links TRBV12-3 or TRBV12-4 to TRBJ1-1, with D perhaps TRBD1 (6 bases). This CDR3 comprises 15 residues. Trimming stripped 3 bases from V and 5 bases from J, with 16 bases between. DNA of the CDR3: TGTGCCAGCAGTTTCTTTGCTGGGGGCGCGACTGAAGCTTTCTTT. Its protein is CASSFFAGGATEAFF.

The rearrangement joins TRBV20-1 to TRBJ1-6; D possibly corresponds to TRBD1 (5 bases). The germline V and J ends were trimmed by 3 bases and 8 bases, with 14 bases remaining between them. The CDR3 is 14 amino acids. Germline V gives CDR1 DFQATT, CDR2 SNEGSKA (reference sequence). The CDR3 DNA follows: TGCAGTGCTAGGGGGCAGGGTCGGTATTCACCCCTCCACTTT. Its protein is CSARGQGRYSPLHF.

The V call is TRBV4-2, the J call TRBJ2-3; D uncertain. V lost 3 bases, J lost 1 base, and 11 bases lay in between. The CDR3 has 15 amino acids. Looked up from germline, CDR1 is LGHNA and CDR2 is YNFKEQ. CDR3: CASSHKSLRTDTQYF. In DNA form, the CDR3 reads TGTGCCAGCAGCCACAAGTCACTTCGCACAGATACGCAGTATTTT.

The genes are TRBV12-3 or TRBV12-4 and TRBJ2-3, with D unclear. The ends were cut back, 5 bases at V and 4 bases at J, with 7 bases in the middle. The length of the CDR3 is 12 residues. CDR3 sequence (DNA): TGTGCCAGCAGTCCTTACTCAGATACGCAGTATTTT. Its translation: CASSPYSDTQYF.

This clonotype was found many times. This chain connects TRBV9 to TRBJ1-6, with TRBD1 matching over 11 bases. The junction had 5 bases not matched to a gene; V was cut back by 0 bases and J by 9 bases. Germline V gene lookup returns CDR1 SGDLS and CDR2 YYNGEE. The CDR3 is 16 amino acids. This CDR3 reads CASSVAPGTGGSPLHF. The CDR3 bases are TGTGCCAGCAGCGTAGCCCCCGGGACAGGGGGTTCACCCCTCCACTTT.

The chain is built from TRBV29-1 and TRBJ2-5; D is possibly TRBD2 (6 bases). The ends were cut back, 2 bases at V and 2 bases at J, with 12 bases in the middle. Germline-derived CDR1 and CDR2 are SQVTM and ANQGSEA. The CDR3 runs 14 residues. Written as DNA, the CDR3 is TGCAGCGTTGAAATAAAAGGGAGGCAAGAGACCCAGTACTTC. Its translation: CSVEIKGRQETQYF. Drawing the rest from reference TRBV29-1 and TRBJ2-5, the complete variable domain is SAVISQKPSRDICQRGTSLTIQCQVDSQVTMMFWYRQQPGQSLTLIATANQGSEATYESGFVIDKFPISRPNLTFSTLTVSNMSPEDSSIYLCSVEIKGRQETQYFGPGTRLLVL.

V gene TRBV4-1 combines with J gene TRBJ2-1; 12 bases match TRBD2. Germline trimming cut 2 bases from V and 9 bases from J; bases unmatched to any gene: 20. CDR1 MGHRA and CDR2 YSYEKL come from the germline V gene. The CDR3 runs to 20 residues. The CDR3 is CASSQIGLAPTSGSHPEQFF. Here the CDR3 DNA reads TGCGCCAGCAGCCAAATTGGCCTAGCCCCGACTAGCGGGAGCCACCCTGAGCAGTTCTTC.

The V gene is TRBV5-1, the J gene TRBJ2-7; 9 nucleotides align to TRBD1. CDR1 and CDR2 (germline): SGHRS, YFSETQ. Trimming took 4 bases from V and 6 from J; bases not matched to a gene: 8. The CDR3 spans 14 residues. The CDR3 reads CASSPGTGFSEQYF. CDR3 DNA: TGCGCCAGCAGCCCCGGGACAGGGTTTTCCGAGCAGTACTTC.

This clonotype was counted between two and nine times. In DNA form, the CDR3 reads TGCGCCAGCAGCTTGGAAGGTCGGACTTACAATTCACCCCTCCACTTT. This codes for CASSLEGRTYNSPLHF. The chain has TRBV5-1 and TRBJ1-6; D gene unclear. The germline CDR1 and CDR2 sequences are SGHRS and YFSETQ. This CDR3 region has 16 residues. V was pared by 0 bases and J by 7 bases, with 14 bases between.

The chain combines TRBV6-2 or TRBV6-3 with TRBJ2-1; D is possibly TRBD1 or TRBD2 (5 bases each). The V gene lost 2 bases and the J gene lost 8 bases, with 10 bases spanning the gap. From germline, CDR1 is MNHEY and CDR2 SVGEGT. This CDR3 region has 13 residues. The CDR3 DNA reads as TGTGCCAGCAGTTACGGACTGGGGGATGAGCAGTTCTTC. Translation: CASSYGLGDEQFF.

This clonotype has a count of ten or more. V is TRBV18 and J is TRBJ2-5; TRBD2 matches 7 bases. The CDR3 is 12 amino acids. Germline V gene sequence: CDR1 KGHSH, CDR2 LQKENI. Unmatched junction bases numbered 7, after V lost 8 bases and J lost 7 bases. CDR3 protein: CASSPPGGTQYF. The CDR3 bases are TGTGCCAGCAGTCCCCCGGGGGGGACCCAGTACTTC.

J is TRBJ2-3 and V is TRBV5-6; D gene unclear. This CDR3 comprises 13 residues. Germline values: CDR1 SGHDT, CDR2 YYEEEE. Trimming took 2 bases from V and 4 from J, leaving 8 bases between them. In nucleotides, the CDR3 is TGTGCCAGCAGCTTAGGATCAGCAGATACGCAGTATTTT. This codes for CASSLGSADTQYF.

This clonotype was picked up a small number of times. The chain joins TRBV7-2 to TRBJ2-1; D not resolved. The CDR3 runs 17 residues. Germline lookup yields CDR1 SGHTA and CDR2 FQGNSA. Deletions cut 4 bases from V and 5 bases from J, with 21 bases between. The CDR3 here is CASSSDRPDRLNNEQFF. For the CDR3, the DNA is TGTGCCAGCAGCTCCGATAGGCCGGATCGCCTAAACAATGAGCAGTTCTTC. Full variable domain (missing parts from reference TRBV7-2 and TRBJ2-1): GAGVSQSPSNKVTEKGKDVELRCDPISGHTALYWYRQSLGQGLEFLIYFQGNSAPDKSGLPSDRFSAERTGGSVSTLTIQRTQQEDSAVYLCASSSDRPDRLNNEQFFGPGTRLTVL.

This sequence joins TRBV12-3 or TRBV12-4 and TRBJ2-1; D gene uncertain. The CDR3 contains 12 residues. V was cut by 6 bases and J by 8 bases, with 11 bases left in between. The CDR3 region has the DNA TGTGCCAGCAGCCCCTCTTGGGATGAGCAGTTCTTC. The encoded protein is CASSPSWDEQFF.

The CDR3 sequence: CSAPGDEQGHTEAFF. The CDR3 nucleotides read TGCAGCGCCCCTGGGGACGAGCAAGGGCACACTGAAGCTTTCTTT. This sequence joins TRBV29-1 and TRBJ1-1; D is possibly TRBD1 (5 bases). The CDR3 loop spans 15 amino acids. Germline CDR1 and CDR2: SQVTM and ANQGSEA. Trimming removed 7 bases at V and 3 bases at J, with 21 bases between.

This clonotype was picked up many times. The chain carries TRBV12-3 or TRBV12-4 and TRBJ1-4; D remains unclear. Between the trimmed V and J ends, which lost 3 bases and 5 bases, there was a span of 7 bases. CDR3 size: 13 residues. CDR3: CASSFGGNEKLFF. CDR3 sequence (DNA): TGTGCCAGCAGTTTCGGCGGGAATGAAAAACTGTTTTTT.

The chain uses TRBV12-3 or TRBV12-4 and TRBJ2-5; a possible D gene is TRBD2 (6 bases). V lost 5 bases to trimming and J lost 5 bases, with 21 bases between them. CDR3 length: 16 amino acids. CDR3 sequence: CASSLEGLLHTETQYF. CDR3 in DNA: TGTGCCAGCAGTCTTGAGGGACTCCTCCATACCGAGACCCAGTACTTC.

Here the CDR3 DNA reads TGTGCCAGCAGCTTAGTCGCGGAGCCCTACAATGAGCAGTTCTTC. It specifies CASSLVAEPYNEQFF. This chain joins TRBV7-3 and TRBJ2-1; D not certain. CDR1 is SGHTA and CDR2 is FQGTGA in the germline V gene. This CDR3 comprises 15 residues. Trimming left V 2 bases short and J 2 bases short, with 10 bases between.

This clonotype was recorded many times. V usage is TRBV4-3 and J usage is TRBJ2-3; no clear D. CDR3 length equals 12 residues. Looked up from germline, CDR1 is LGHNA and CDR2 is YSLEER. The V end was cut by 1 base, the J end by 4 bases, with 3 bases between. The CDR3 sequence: CASSQGPDTQYF. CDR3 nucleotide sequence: TGCGCCAGCAGCCAAGGCCCAGATACGCAGTATTTT.

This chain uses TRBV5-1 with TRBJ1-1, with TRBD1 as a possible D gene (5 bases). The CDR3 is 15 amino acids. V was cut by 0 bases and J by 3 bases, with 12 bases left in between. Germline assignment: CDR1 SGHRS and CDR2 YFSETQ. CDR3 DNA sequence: TGCGCCAGCAGCTTGGACAGGAGGCCCTACACTGAAGCTTTCTTT. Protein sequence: CASSLDRRPYTEAFF.

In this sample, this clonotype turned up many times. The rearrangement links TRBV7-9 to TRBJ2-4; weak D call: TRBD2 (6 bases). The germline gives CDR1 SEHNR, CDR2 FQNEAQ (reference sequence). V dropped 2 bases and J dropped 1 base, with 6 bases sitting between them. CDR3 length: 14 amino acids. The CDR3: CASSLRGAKNIQYF. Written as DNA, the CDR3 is TGTGCCAGCAGCTTACGGGGGGCCAAAAACATTCAGTACTTC.